This passage covers 28 T cell receptor beta chains from one sample sequenced in a study of blood T cell repertoires in COVID-19. Measured with immunoSEQ multiplex PCR; TCRdb has only the in-frame clones, and not every one. The profile covers around 200,000 clones, with more than 75% appearing a single time and around 2.3% taken by the ten largest. The sequenced material came from peripheral blood. The receptors were gathered from a man aged 40-49 years with active or convalescent COVID-19.

V is TRBV14 and J is TRBJ1-2; D might be TRBD1 (6 bases). V was trimmed by 4 bases and J by 8 bases, leaving 17 bases between them. CDR3 length equals 14 residues. Germline lookup yields CDR1 SGHDN and CDR2 FVKESK. CDR3 sequence: CASSRAGEWRGYTF. The CDR3 DNA sequence: TGTGCCAGCAGCCGGGCAGGGGAGTGGCGGGGCTACACCTTC. The whole variable domain, filled in from reference TRBV14 and TRBJ1-2, reads EAGVTQFPSHSVIEKGQTVTLRCDPISGHDNLYWYRRVMGKEIKFLLHFVKESKQDESGMPNNRFLAERTGGTYSTLKVQPAELEDSGVYFCASSRAGEWRGYTFGSGTRLTVV.

The chain combines TRBV10-3 with TRBJ2-6; 8 nucleotides agree with TRBD1. Germline-derived CDR1 and CDR2 are ENHRY and SYGVKD. V lost 10 bases, J lost 2 bases, and 10 bases stayed unmatched. The CDR3 covers 16 residues. This CDR3 is CASGQGKVAGANVLTF. The CDR3 coding sequence is TGTGCCAGCGGACAGGGTAAAGTCGCTGGGGCCAACGTCCTGACTTTC.

The rearrangement links TRBV11-2 to TRBJ1-4; D gene uncertain. The CDR3 has 15 residues. V gave up 5 bases and J gave up 8 bases, with 18 bases separating them. Germline loops: CDR1 SGHAT, CDR2 FQNNGV. The CDR3 sequence is CASSPTGGIGEKLFF. As DNA, the CDR3 is TGTGCCAGCAGCCCTACGGGAGGGATAGGGGAAAAACTGTTTTTT. The full variable domain, in which reference TRBV11-2 and TRBJ1-4 provide the parts outside the CDR3, is EAGVAQSPRYKIIEKRQSVAFWCNPISGHATLYWYQQILGQGPKLLIQFQNNGVVDDSQLPKDRFSAERLKGVDSTLKIQPAKLEDSAVYLCASSPTGGIGEKLFFGSGTQLSVL.

V and J are TRBV5-6 and TRBJ2-5; D perhaps matches TRBD2 (6 bases). CDR3 length: 13 amino acids. Germline lookup yields CDR1 SGHDT and CDR2 YYEEEE. V dropped 0 bases and J dropped 5 bases, with 8 bases sitting between them. CDR3 sequence: CASSLAGRETQYF. The DNA for the CDR3 is TGTGCCAGCAGCTTGGCTGGGAGGGAGACCCAGTACTTC.

The chain employs TRBV7-9 and TRBJ1-5, with a tentative D call TRBD1 (6 bases). CDR1 SEHNR and CDR2 FQNEAQ come from the germline V gene (reference sequence). V shed 4 bases and J shed 3 bases, with 13 bases lying between them. This CDR3 contains 15 residues. CDR3 loop: CASSSWTEDNQPQHF. The CDR3 nucleotides are TGTGCCAGCAGCTCATGGACAGAGGACAATCAGCCCCAGCATTTT.

CDR3 sequence reads: CASSPDRANTEAFF. CDR3 DNA: TGTGCCAGCAGCCCGGACAGGGCCAACACTGAAGCTTTCTTT. This chain links TRBV11-1 with TRBJ1-1; TRBD1 agrees at 8 bases. The germline gives CDR1 SGHAT, CDR2 FQDESV (reference sequence). Unmatched junction bases numbered 4, after V lost 5 bases and J lost 2 bases. This CDR3 spans 14 amino acids.

The V and J genes are TRBV30 and TRBJ2-3; tentatively, D is TRBD1 (7 bases). CDR1 and CDR2 (germline): GTSNPN, SVGIG (reference sequence). The CDR3 has 13 residues. Trimming removed 8 bases from V and 2 bases from J, with 14 bases in between. The CDR3: CAIDRDSTDTQYF. CDR3 nucleotide sequence: TGTGCCATTGACAGGGACTCCACAGATACGCAGTATTTT.

This chain connects TRBV9 to TRBJ2-3; 8 nucleotides match TRBD2. CDR3 size: 15 residues. Germline loops: CDR1 SGDLS, CDR2 YYNGEE. Unmatched junction bases numbered 14, after V lost 10 bases and J lost 4 bases. Here the CDR3 DNA reads TGTGCCCTCGGGGGGAAGCGGGGGTTGGCAGATACGCAGTATTTT. Its protein product is CALGGKRGLADTQYF.

The chain uses TRBV11-2 and TRBJ2-3, with 7 bases matching TRBD2. Per germline, CDR1 SGHAT and CDR2 FQNNGV. V dropped 1 base and J dropped 4; count of bases not matched to a gene: 8. The CDR3 sequence is 16 residues long. The CDR3 bases are TGTGCCAGCAGCTTAGCTCCGGGGGGAATAGCAGATACGCAGTATTTT. It specifies CASSLAPGGIADTQYF.

The J gene is TRBJ2-5, the V gene TRBV5-1, with 13 bases lining up with TRBD2. The length of the CDR3 is 15 residues. V shed 1 base, J shed 6 bases, and the junction held 3 bases outside the gene matches. Germline V gives CDR1 SGHRS, CDR2 YFSETQ. CDR3 coding DNA: TGCGCCAGCAGCTTGACTAGCGGGGGGGGACAGACCCAGTACTTC. Protein: CASSLTSGGGQTQYF.

The gene calls are TRBV18 and TRBJ1-1; TRBD1 agrees at 7 bases. Germline V gives CDR1 KGHSH, CDR2 LQKENI. The CDR3 is 17 amino acids. Trimming cost V 3 bases and J 5 bases; bases outside gene matches: 15. The CDR3 spells CASSPRGQRVEWTEAFF. The CDR3 nucleotides read TGTGCCAGCTCACCCCGGGGACAGAGGGTTGAATGGACTGAAGCTTTCTTT.

This chain links TRBV7-8 with TRBJ1-4; D uncertain. The CDR3 consists of 14 residues. Per the germline V gene, CDR1 is SGHVS and CDR2 is FQNEAQ. V was pared by 3 bases and J by 8 bases, with 13 bases between. DNA for the CDR3: TGTGCCAGCAGCTTGACACCGGGGAGAGAAAAACTGTTTTTT. This gives the protein CASSLTPGREKLFF.

Here the CDR3 DNA reads TGTGCCAGTTCTAAAGACCGCGGGACAGGGGGCGCGGGAAGCACAGATACGCAGTATTTT. Translated, it gives CASSKDRGTGGAGSTDTQYF. The V call is TRBV19, the J call TRBJ2-3; 12 bases align to TRBD1. In germline, CDR1 is LNHDA, CDR2 SQIVND (reference sequence). The trim removed 8 bases at V and 0 bases at J, leaving 18 bases unmatched. The CDR3 totals 20 residues.

CDR3 residues: CASSLWGTARRGGSYNEQFF. The CDR3, as DNA: TGTGCCAGCAGTTTATGGGGGACAGCGCGCCGAGGAGGGTCCTACAATGAGCAGTTCTTC. This chain connects TRBV28 to TRBJ2-1; possibly TRBD1 for D (7 bases). CDR1 is MDHEN and CDR2 is SYDVKM in the germline V gene. The CDR3 covers 20 residues. V was trimmed by 0 bases and J by 1 base, leaving 22 bases between them. The variable domain in full, completed from reference TRBV28 and TRBJ2-1, reads DVKVTQSSRYLVKRTGEKVFLECVQDMDHENMFWYRQDPGLGLRLIYFSYDVKMKEKGDIPEGYSVSREKKERFSLILESASTNQTSMYLCASSLWGTARRGGSYNEQFFGPGTRLTVL.

V gene TRBV4-1 combines with J gene TRBJ2-1; 10 bases fit TRBD2. Germline trimming cut 1 base from V and 13 bases from J; bases unmatched to any gene: 13. Germline V CDR1 and CDR2: MGHRA, YSYEKL. This CDR3 has 16 amino acids. The CDR3 loop is CASSQGEWQAGGFQFF. CDR3 coding DNA: TGCGCCAGCAGCCAAGGGGAATGGCAAGCGGGGGGGTTTCAGTTCTTC.

V is TRBV6-2 or TRBV6-3 and J is TRBJ2-5, with a possible D match to TRBD2 (6 bases). CDR1 is MNHEY and CDR2 is SVGEGT in the germline V gene. This CDR3 is built from 14 residues. Trimming took off 6 bases at V and 5 bases at J, with 16 bases between the two ends. The CDR3 sequence: CASSLNLALETQYF. As DNA, the CDR3 is TGTGCCAGCAGCCTCAATCTAGCGTTGGAGACCCAGTACTTC.

The chain carries TRBV19 and TRBJ1-1, with a possible D match to TRBD1 (5 bases). The CDR3 length is 13 residues. The V end lost 5 bases, the J end lost 1 base, and 8 bases lay between the germline ends. Germline values: CDR1 LNHDA, CDR2 SQIVND (reference sequence). CDR3 protein: CASSPGQNTEAFF. The CDR3 coding sequence is TGTGCCAGTAGTCCCGGACAGAACACTGAAGCTTTCTTT. The variable domain in full, with the rest retrieved from reference TRBV19 and TRBJ1-1, is DGGITQSPKYLFRKEGQNVTLSCEQNLNHDAMYWYRQDPGQGLRLIYYSQIVNDFQKGDIAEGYSVSREKKESFPLTVTSAQKNPTAFYLCASSPGQNTEAFFGQGTRLTVV.

The chain couples TRBV2 to TRBJ2-7; weak D call: TRBD1 (6 bases). Germline V gene lookup returns CDR1 SNHLY and CDR2 FYNNEI. The CDR3 length is 11 residues. V was cut by 11 bases and J by 4 bases, with 12 bases left in between. CDR3 sequence reads: CAANRDYEQYF. The CDR3 DNA sequence: TGTGCCGCCAACAGGGATTACGAGCAGTACTTC.

The sample holds one count of this clone. J is TRBJ1-6 and V is TRBV2; D is ambiguous. The V end was cut by 6 bases, the J end by 2 bases, with 14 bases between. The CDR3 runs to 16 residues. Germline V CDR1 and CDR2: SNHLY, FYNNEI. CDR3 loop: CASSVTGSAYNSPLHF. The CDR3 region has the DNA TGTGCCAGCAGCGTTACCGGGTCTGCCTATAATTCACCCCTCCACTTT.

The V and J genes are TRBV28 and TRBJ1-1; TRBD1 is a possible D gene (5 bases). The CDR3 sequence is 16 residues long. V was clipped by 7 bases and J by 6 bases, with 24 bases between them. CDR1 MDHEN and CDR2 SYDVKM come from the germline V gene. CDR3 amino acids: CASTPLIGVLDPEAFF. The CDR3 DNA follows: TGTGCCAGCACCCCGCTAATAGGGGTATTGGATCCTGAAGCTTTCTTT.

For the CDR3, the DNA is TGTGCCAGCAGCTCCTCGCCAGCGCCCTACAATGAGCAGTTCTTC. Encoded protein: CASSSSPAPYNEQFF. The V gene is TRBV11-2, the J gene TRBJ2-1; no definite D call. The CDR3 is made up of 15 amino acids. V lost 4 bases and J 2 bases, leaving 12 bases between the germline ends. Germline CDR1 SGHAT, CDR2 FQNNGV.

With regard to this clone: The sample contains more than one DNA sequence encoding this CDR3. This chain joins TRBV5-6 and TRBJ1-2; TRBD1 aligns across 9 bases. CDR3 length equals 12 residues. After removal of 2 bases from V and 8 bases from J, the junction contained 1 base not matched to a gene. From germline, CDR1 is SGHDT and CDR2 YYEEEE. DNA of the CDR3: TGTGCCAGCAGCTTTACAGGGGGCGGCTACACCTTC. It is translated as CASSFTGGGYTF.

The CDR3 region has the DNA TGCGCCAGCAGCTGGACTAGCGGGGGCTACGAGCAGTACTTC. It translates to CASSWTSGGYEQYF. V is TRBV5-1 and J is TRBJ2-7; 13 nucleotides align to TRBD2. The CDR3 covers 14 residues. Losses at the gene ends were 3 bases for V and 3 bases for J; bases not matched to a gene: 0. Germline V gives CDR1 SGHRS, CDR2 YFSETQ.

This clone has a single count. The chain employs TRBV7-3 and TRBJ1-1; 9 positions agree with TRBD1. The CDR3 contains 14 residues. CDR1 and CDR2 (germline): SGHTA, FQGTGA. Losses at the gene ends were 6 bases for V and 3 bases for J; bases not matched to a gene: 5. CDR3 coding DNA: TGTGCCAGCAGTCGACAGGGGGGCGACACTGAAGCTTTCTTT. Protein product: CASSRQGGDTEAFF.

V is TRBV28 and J is TRBJ1-4; weak D call: TRBD1 (5 bases). The CDR3 is made up of 15 amino acids. The germline V gene has CDR1 MDHEN and CDR2 SYDVKM. V dropped 6 bases and J dropped 7 bases, with 18 bases sitting between them. The CDR3 sequence is CASSQGRLLFEKLFF. In DNA form, the CDR3 reads TGTGCCAGCAGCCAGGGCAGATTGTTATTTGAAAAACTGTTTTTT.

The chain uses TRBV11-2 and TRBJ2-2; maybe TRBD1 (5 bases). The CDR3 is 15 residues long. Trimming left V 7 bases short and J 5 bases short, with 17 bases between. The germline gives CDR1 SGHAT, CDR2 FQNNGV. The CDR3 sequence is CASIGHKALTGELFF. In nucleotides, the CDR3 is TGTGCCAGCATCGGACATAAGGCATTGACCGGGGAGCTGTTTTTT.

The chain carries TRBV4-1 and TRBJ1-1; TRBD1 aligns across 9 bases. Germline assignment: CDR1 MGHRA and CDR2 YSYEKL. The CDR3 is 14 amino acids. J lost 6 bases, V lost 2 bases, and 4 bases had no gene match. In DNA, the CDR3 is TGCGCCAGCAGCCAAAGGGACAGGGATCCTGAAGCTTTCTTT. Its protein is CASSQRDRDPEAFF.

The chain combines TRBV3-1 (or the pseudogene TRBV3-2) with TRBJ1-4, with a weak D call TRBD1 (6 bases). CDR3 length equals 16 residues. CDR1 and CDR2 (germline): LGHDT, YNNKEL (reference sequence). With 0 bases removed from V and 5 bases from J, the gap between germline ends came to 13 bases. The CDR3 is CASSQDWGGPNEKLFF. CDR3 coding DNA: TGTGCCAGCAGCCAAGATTGGGGGGGCCCCAATGAAAAACTGTTTTTT.